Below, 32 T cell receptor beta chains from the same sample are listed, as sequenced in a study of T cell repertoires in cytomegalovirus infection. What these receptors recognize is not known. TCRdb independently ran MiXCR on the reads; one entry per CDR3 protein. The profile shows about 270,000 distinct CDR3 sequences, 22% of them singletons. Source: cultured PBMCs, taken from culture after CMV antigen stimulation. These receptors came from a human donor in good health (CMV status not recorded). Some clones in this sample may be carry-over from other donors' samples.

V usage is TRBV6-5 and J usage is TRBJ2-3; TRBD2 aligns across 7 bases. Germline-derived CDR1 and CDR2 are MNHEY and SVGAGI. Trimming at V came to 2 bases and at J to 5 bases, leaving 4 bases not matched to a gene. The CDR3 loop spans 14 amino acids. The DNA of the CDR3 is TGTGCCAGCAGTTACCGGCGGGAGCGAGATACGCAGTATTTT. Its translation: CASSYRRERDTQYF.

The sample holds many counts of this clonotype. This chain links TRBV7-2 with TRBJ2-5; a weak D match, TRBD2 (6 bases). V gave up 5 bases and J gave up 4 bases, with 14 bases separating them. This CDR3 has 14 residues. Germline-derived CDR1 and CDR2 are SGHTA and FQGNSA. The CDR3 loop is CASSLNRRGETQYF. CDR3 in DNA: TGTGCCAGCAGCCTTAATCGGAGGGGAGAGACCCAGTACTTC. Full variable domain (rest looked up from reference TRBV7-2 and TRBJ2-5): GAGVSQSPSNKVTEKGKDVELRCDPISGHTALYWYRQSLGQGLEFLIYFQGNSAPDKSGLPSDRFSAERTGGSVSTLTIQRTQQEDSAVYLCASSLNRRGETQYFGPGTRLLVL.

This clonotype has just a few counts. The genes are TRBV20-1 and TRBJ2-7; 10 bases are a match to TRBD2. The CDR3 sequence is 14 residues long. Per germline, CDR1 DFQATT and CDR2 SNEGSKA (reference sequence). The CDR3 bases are TGCAGCGCCCTCCGGACTAGCGGATCCTACGAGCAGTACGTC. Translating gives CSALRTSGSYEQYV.

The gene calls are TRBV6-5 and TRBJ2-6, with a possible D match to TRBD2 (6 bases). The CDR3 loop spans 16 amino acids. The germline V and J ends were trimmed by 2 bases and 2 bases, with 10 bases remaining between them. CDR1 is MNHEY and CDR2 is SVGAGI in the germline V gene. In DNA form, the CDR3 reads TGTGCCAGCAGTTACGGGGAGGCTGCTGGGGCCAACGTCCTGACTTTC. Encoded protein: CASSYGEAAGANVLTF.

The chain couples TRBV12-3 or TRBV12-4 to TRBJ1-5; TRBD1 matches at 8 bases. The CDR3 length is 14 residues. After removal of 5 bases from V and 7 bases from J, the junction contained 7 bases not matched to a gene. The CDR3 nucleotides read TGTGCCAGCAGTGACCAGGGGGCCCGGCAGCCCCAGCATTTT. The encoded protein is CASSDQGARQPQHF.

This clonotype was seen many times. CDR3 sequence (DNA): TGTGCCAGCAGCCCACGACAGGGGCGGAACACTGAAGCTTTCTTT. Amino acid sequence: CASSPRQGRNTEAFF. V gene TRBV7-2 combines with J gene TRBJ1-1, with TRBD1 matching over 8 bases. This CDR3 has 15 amino acids. Losses at the gene ends were 5 bases for V and 1 base for J; bases not matched to a gene: 6. Germline V gives CDR1 SGHTA, CDR2 FQGNSA. The variable domain in full, completed from reference TRBV7-2 and TRBJ1-1, reads GAGVSQSPSNKVTEKGKDVELRCDPISGHTALYWYRQSLGQGLEFLIYFQGNSAPDKSGLPSDRFSAERTGGSVSTLTIQRTQQEDSAVYLCASSPRQGRNTEAFFGQGTRLTVV.

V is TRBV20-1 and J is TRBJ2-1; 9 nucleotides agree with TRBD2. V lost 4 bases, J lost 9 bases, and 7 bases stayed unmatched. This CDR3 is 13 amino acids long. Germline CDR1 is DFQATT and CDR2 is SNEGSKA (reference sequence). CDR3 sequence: CSAIRTSVLEQFF. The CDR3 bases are TGCAGTGCTATCCGGACTAGCGTTCTTGAGCAGTTCTTC.

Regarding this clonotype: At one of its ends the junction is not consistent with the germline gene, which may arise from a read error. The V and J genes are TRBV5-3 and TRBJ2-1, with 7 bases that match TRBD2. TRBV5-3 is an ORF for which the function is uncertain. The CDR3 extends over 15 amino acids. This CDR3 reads CASSSFTSDQNERFF. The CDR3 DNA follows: TGTGCCAGCAGCTCCTTCACTAGCGACCAAAATGAGCGGTTCTTC.

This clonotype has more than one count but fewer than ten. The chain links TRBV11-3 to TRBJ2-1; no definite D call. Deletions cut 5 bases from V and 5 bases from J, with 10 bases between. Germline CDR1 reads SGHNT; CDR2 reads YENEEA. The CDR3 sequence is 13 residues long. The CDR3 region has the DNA TGTGCCAGCAGCCCCGTAGTTCACAATGAGCAGTTCTTC. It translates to CASSPVVHNEQFF.

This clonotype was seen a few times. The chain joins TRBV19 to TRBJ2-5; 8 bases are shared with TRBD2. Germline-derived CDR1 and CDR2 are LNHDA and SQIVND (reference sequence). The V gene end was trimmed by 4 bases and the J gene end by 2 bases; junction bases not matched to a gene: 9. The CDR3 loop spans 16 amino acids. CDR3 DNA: TGTGCCAGTAGTAACAATTTTGCTAGCGGGCAAGAGACCCAGTACTTC. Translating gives CASSNNFASGQETQYF.

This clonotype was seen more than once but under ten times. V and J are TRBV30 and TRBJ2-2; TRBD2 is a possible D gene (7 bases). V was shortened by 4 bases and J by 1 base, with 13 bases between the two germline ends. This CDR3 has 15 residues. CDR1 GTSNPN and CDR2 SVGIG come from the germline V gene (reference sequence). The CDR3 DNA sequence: TGTGCCTGGAAGGGGGTAGCGGGGAACACCGGGGAGCTGTTTTTT. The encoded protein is CAWKGVAGNTGELFF.

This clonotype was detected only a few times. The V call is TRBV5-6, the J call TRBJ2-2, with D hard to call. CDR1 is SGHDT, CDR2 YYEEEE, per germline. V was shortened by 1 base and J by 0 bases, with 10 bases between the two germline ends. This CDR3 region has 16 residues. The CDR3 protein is CASSLFLGSNTGELFF. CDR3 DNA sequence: TGTGCCAGCAGCTTGTTTCTCGGATCGAACACCGGGGAGCTGTTTTTT.

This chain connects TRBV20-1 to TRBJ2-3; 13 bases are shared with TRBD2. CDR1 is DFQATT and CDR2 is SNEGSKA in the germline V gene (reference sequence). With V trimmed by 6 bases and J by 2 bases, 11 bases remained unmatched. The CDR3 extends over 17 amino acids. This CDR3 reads CSAELAGGLPYTDTQYF. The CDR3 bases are TGCAGTGCGGAACTAGCGGGAGGGCTCCCATACACAGATACGCAGTATTTT.

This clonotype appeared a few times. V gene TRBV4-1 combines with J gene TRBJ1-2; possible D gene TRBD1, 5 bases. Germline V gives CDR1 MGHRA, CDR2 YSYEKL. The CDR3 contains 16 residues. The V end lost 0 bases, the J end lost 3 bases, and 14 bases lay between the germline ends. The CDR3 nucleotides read TGCGCCAGCAGCCAAGATCGGGCAGGGAGGGACTATGGCTACACCTTC. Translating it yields CASSQDRAGRDYGYTF.

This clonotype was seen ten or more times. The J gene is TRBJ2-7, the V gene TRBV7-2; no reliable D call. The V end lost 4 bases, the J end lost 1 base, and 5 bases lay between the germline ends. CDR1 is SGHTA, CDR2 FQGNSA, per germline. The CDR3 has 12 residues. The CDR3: CASSYSSYEQYF. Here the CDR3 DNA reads TGTGCCAGCAGCTACTCATCCTACGAGCAGTACTTC.

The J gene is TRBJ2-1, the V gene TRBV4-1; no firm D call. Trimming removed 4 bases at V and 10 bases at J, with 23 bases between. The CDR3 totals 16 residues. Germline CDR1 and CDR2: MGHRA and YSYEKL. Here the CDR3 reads CASSPRGPLGEEEQFF. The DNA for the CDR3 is TGCGCCAGCAGCCCCCGAGGACCGCTCGGCGAGGAGGAGCAGTTCTTC.

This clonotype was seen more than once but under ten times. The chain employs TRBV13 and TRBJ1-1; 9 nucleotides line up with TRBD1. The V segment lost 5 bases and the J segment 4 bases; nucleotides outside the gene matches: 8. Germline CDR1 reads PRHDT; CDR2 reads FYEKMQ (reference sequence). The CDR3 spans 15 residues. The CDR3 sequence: CASSPRTGVGTEAFF. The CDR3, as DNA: TGTGCCAGCAGCCCGAGGACAGGGGTGGGCACTGAAGCTTTCTTT.

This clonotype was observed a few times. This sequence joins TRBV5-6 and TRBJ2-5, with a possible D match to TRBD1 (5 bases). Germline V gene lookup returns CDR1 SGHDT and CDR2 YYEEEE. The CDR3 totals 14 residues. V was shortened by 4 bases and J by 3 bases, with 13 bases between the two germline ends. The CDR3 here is CASSPYQGEETQYF. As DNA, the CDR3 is TGTGCCAGCAGCCCCTATCAGGGCGAAGAGACCCAGTACTTC. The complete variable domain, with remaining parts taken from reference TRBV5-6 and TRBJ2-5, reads DAGVTQSPTHLIKTRGQQVTLRCSPKSGHDTVSWYQQALGQGPQFIFQYYEEEERQRGNFPDRFSGHQFPNYSSELNVNALLLGDSALYLCASSPYQGEETQYFGPGTRLLVL.

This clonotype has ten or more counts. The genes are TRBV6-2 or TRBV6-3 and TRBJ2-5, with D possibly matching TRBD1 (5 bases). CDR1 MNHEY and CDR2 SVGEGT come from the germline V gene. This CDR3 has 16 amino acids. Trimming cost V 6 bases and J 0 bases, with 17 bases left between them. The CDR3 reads CASSEHRTGYQETQYF. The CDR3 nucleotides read TGTGCCAGCAGCGAACACCGAACAGGATACCAAGAGACCCAGTACTTC.

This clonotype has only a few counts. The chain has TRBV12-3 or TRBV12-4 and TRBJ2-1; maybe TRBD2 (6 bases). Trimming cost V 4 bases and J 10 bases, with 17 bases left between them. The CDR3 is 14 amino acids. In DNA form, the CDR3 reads TGTGCCAGCAGTTCGTCGGGAGCACCGGGGGAGCAGTTCTTC. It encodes CASSSSGAPGEQFF.

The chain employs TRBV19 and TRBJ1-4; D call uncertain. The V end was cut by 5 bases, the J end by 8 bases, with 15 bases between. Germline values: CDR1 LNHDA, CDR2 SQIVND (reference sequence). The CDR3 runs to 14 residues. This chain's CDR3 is CASSRPRGREKLFF. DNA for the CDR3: TGTGCCAGTAGTCGTCCGAGAGGGAGAGAAAAACTGTTTTTT.

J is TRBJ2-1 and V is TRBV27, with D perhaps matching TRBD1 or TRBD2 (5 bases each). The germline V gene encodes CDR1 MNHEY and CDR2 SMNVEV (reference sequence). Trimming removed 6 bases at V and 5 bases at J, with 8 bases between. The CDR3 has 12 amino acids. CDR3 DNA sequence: TGTGCCAGCAGCAGGGACGACAATGAGCAGTTCTTC. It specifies CASSRDDNEQFF.

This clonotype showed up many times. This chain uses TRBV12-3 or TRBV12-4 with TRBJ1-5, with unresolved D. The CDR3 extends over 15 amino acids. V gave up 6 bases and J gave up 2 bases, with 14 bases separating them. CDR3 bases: TGTGCCAGCAGCCTGTCGGGTGGAGGCAATCAGCCCCAGCATTTT. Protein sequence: CASSLSGGGNQPQHF.

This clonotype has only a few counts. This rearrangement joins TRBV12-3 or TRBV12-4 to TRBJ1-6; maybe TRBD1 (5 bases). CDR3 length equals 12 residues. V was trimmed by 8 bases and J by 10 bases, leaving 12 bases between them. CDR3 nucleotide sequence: TGTGCCAGCCAGGGAGATGGGTCACCCCTCCACTTT. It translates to CASQGDGSPLHF.

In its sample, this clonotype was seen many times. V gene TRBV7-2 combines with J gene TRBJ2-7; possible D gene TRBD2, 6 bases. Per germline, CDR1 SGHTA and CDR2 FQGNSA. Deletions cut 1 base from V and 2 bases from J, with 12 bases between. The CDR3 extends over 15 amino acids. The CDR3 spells CASSLGSSETYEQYF. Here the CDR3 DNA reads TGTGCCAGCAGCTTAGGGTCTAGCGAAACCTACGAGCAGTACTTC. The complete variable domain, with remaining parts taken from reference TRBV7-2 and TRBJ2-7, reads GAGVSQSPSNKVTEKGKDVELRCDPISGHTALYWYRQSLGQGLEFLIYFQGNSAPDKSGLPSDRFSAERTGGSVSTLTIQRTQQEDSAVYLCASSLGSSETYEQYFGPGTRLTVT.

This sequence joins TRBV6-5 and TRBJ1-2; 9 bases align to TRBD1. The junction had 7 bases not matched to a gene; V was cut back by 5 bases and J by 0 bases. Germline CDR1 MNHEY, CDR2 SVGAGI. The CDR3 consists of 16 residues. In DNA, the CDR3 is TGTGCCAGCAGTAGGCTGACAGGGGGGTCTAACTATGGCTACACCTTC. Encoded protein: CASSRLTGGSNYGYTF.

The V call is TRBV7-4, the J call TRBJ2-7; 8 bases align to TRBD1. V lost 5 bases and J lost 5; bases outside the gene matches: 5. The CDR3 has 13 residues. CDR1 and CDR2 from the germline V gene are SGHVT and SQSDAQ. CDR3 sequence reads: CASSTRQGHEQYF. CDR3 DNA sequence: TGTGCCAGCAGCACCAGACAGGGGCACGAGCAGTACTTC.

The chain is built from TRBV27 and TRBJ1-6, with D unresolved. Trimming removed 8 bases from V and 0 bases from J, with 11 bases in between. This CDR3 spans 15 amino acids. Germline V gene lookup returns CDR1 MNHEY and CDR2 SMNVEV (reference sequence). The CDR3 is CASAGLSSYNSPLHF. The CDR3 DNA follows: TGTGCCAGCGCCGGCTTGAGCTCCTATAATTCACCCCTCCACTTT.

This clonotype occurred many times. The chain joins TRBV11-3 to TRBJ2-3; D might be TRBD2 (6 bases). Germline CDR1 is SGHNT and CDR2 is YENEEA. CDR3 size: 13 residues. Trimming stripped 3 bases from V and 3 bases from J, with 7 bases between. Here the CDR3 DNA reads TGTGCCAGCAGCTTGGAGGGTACAGATACGCAGTATTTT. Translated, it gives CASSLEGTDTQYF.

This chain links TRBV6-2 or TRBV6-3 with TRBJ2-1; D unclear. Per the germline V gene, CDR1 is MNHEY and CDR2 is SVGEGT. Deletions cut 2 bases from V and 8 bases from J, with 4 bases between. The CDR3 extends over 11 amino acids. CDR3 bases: TGTGCCAGCAGTTACATATATGAGCAGTTCTTC. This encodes CASSYIYEQFF.

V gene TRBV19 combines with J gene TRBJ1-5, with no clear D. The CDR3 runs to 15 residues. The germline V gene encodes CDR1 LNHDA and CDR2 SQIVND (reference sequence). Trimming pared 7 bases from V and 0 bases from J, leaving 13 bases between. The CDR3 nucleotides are TGTGCCAGTACTACCACAATAAATAGCAATCAGCCCCAGCATTTT. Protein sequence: CASTTTINSNQPQHF.

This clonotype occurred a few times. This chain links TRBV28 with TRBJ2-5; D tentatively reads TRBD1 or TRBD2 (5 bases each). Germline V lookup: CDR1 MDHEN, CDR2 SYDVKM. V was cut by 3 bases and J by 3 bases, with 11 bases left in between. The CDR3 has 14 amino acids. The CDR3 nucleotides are TGTGCCAGCAGTTTTATTGAGGGGAAAGAGACCCAGTACTTC. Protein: CASSFIEGKETQYF.